The entry that follows covers one T cell receptor (beta chain) sequence. Profiled with immunoSEQ multiplex PCR; TCRdb holds only in-frame clones, not every one. The sample lists approximately 1,000,000 clones; around 77% were seen once. The sample comes from a study of shared clonotypes between healthy human individuals. This receptor was identified in a man aged 18-30 years in good health. Some clones in this sample may be carry-over from other donors' samples. Source material: memory CD4+ T cells from PBMCs. Subset reported: CD45RA-negative fraction.

The CDR3 region has the DNA TGTGCCAGCAGTGACGGACTAGCGGGAGACACCGGGGAGCTGTTTTTT. It specifies CASSDGLAGDTGELFF. The rearrangement joins TRBV6-4 to TRBJ2-2, with 13 bases aligning to TRBD2. Germline V gives CDR1 MRHNA, CDR2 SNTAGT. The V segment lost 2 bases and the J segment 3 bases; nucleotides outside the gene matches: 0. The CDR3 is 16 residues long.